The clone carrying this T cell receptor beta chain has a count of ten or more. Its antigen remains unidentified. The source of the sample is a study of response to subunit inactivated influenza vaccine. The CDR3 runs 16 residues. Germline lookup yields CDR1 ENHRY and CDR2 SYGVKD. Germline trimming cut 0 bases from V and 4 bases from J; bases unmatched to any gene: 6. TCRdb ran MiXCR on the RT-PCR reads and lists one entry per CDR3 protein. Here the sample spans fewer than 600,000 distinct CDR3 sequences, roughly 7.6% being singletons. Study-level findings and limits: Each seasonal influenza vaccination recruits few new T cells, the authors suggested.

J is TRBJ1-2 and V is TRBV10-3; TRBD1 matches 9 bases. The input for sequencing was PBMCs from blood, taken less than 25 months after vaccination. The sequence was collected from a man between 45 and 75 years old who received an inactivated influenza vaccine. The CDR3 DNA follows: TGTGCCATCAGTGAGTCCCATGACAGGGGGGTCTATGGCTACACCTTC. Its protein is CAISESHDRGVYGYTF.